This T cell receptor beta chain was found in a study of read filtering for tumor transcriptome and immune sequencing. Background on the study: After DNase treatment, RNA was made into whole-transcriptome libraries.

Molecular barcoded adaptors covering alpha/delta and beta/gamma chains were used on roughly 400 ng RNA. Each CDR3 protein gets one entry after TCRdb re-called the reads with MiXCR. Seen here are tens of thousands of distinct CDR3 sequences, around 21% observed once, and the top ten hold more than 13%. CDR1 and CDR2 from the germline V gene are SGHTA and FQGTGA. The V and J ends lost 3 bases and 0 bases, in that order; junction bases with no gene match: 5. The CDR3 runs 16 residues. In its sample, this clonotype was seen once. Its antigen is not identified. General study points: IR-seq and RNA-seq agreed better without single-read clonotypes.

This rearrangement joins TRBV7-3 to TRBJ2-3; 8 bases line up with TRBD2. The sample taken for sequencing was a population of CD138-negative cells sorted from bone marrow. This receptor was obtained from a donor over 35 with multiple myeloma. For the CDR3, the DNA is TGTGCCAGCAGCTTGGGTCTAGCGGGTAGCACAGATACGCAGTATTTT. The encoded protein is CASSLGLAGSTDTQYF.